Below are 21 T cell receptor beta chains sequenced from a single sample in a study of CD8+ T cells in alopecia areata. Cutaneous lymph node cells were pooled, and they were sorted using CD4, CD8alpha, NKG2D, NKG2ACE and other markers. Following extraction, RNA underwent reverse transcription to cDNA, which served as the sequencing template. Assay used: immunoSEQ multiplex PCR; TCRdb lists only in-frame clones, some missing. This repertoire lists 200,000 to 300,000 clones without singletons; 1.2% sits in the top ten. The sequenced sample consisted of CD4+ T cells sorted from a lymph node. These receptors came from a C3H/HeJ mouse with alopecia areata. The strain is characterized by the MHC haplotype H2-k.

On this clone itself: Gene names and germline refer to mouse. The read halts 4 residues ahead of the CDR3 end, with the missing end drawn from the germline J gene. The identical CDR3 is also encoded by other nucleotide sequences in the sample. The V and J genes are TRBV31 and TRBJ2-3, with D possibly TRBD1 on 6 matching bases. Germline assignment: CDR1 GKSSPN and CDR2 SITVG. With 3 bases removed from V and 0 bases from J, the gap between germline ends came to 7 bases. The CDR3 extends over 13 amino acids. CDR3 DNA (partial): TGTGCCTGGAGCACAGGGAGTGCAGAA. Protein product: CAWSTGSAE. The CDR3 reads in full as CAWSTGSAETLYF.

This clone was found a few times. Gene names are the mouse ones. The sequence runs out 4 residues before the end of the CDR3; the remainder is reconstructed from the germline J gene. This sequence joins TRBV2 and TRBJ1-2; the D is unclear. CDR3 length: 13 residues. With 6 bases removed from V and 0 bases from J, the gap between germline ends came to 8 bases. From germline, CDR1 is LGHNA and CDR2 YSYQKL. The chain's CDR3 is CASSPQANSDYTF. The sequenced CDR3 bases are TGTGCCAGCAGTCCGCAGGCAAACTCC. The variable domain in full, completed from reference TRBV2 and TRBJ1-2, reads DPKIIQKPKYLVAVTGSEKILICEQYLGHNAMYWYRQSAKKPLEFMFSYSYQKLMDNQTASSRFQPQSSKKNHLDLQITALKPDDSATYFCASSPQANSDYTFGSGTRLLVI.

This clone was recorded a few times. Gene labels here are mouse ones. With the read ending 4 residues before the CDR3 end, the germline J gene is used to fill in that end. The J gene is TRBJ2-5, the V gene TRBV13-1; TRBD2 matches at 8 bases. CDR1 and CDR2 from the germline V gene are NSHNY and SYGAGN. V was pared by 5 bases and J by 1 base, with 9 bases of the junction left unmatched. The CDR3 has 16 residues. The DNA read from the CDR3 is TGTGCCAGCAGACCCAGACTGGGGTTTGACCAAGAC. Translation gives CASRPRLGFDQD. The whole CDR3 protein reads CASRPRLGFDQDTQYF.

This clone was counted between two and nine times. Genes and germline are mouse. Sequencing ends 4 residues short of the CDR3 end; the germline J gene provides the rest. The same CDR3 arises from other DNA sequences in this sample as well. The chain recombines TRBV19 with TRBJ1-2; tentatively, D is TRBD1 (5 bases). V was shortened by 2 bases and J by 0 bases, with 8 bases between the two germline ends. The CDR3 has 14 amino acids. The V gene's germline CDR1 is FNHDT and CDR2 SITEND (reference sequence). The CDR3 bases that were read are TGTGCCAGCAGTATGGGGGGATCAAACTCC. This sequence encodes CASSMGGSNS. The CDR3 in its entirety is CASSMGGSNSDYTF.

This clone was recorded a few times. The gene symbols are mouse symbols. The read terminates 3 residues before the CDR3 end, so the remaining end is supplied by the germline J gene. J is TRBJ1-6 and V is TRBV13-3; TRBD1 matches at 7 bases. TRBJ1-6 is treated as an ORF (open reading frame) with a function not yet certain. The CDR3 length is 14 residues. Per the germline V gene, CDR1 is NNHDY and CDR2 is SYVADS. The V gene end was trimmed by 4 bases and the J gene end by 6 bases; junction bases not matched to a gene: 4. The CDR3 sequence: CASSTTGVNSPLYF. The CDR3 DNA, read in part, is TGTGCCAGCAGTACTACAGGGGTTAATTCGCCC.

Worth noting for this clone: The listed genes are named as in mouse. The CDR3 is cut off 4 residues early in the read; its end comes from the germline J gene. The chain carries TRBV17 and TRBJ2-1; 9 bases match TRBD1. Per the germline V gene, CDR1 is MNHDT and CDR2 is YYDKIL. CDR3 length: 16 amino acids. CDR3: CASSSRDRVRGTEQFF. The covered CDR3 bases are TGTGCTAGCAGTAGTAGGGACAGGGTGAGAGGGACT.

This clone has only a few counts. Gene names refer to mouse genes. The missing CDR3 end, 4 residues past where the read stops, is filled in from the germline J gene. The chain employs TRBV5 and TRBJ2-7, with D possibly matching TRBD1 (6 bases). The germline CDR1 and CDR2 sequences are LGHNA and YNLKQL (reference sequence). V shed 2 bases and J shed 1 base, with 9 bases lying between them. This CDR3 has 14 residues. CDR3 sequence: CASSQITGSYEQYF. CDR3 bases read: TGTGCCAGCAGCCAAATTACAGGGTCCTAT.

Of note for this clone: Each gene name is a mouse one. The CDR3 extends 4 residues past the end of the read, so its final part is completed from the germline J gene. V and J are TRBV19 and TRBJ2-3, with TRBD2 matching 10 bases. Germline trimming cut 1 base from V and 3 bases from J; bases unmatched to any gene: 5. This CDR3 region has 16 residues. CDR1 is FNHDT, CDR2 SITEND, per germline (reference sequence). This chain's CDR3 is CASSIKGLGKAETLYF. CDR3 bases read: TGTGCCAGCAGTATAAAGGGACTGGGGAAGGCAGAA.

This clone was seen a handful of times. The gene names given are mouse names. The read falls 4 residues short of the CDR3 end, and the missing part is taken from the germline J gene. V is TRBV13-1 and J is TRBJ2-1; 9 positions agree with TRBD2. V trimming: 4 bases; J trimming: 0 bases; junction bases outside the gene matches: 2. There are 15 residues in the CDR3. Germline V gene data show CDR1 as NSHNY and CDR2 as SYGAGN. The DNA read from the CDR3 is TGTGCCAGCAGTAACTGGGGGGATAACTATGCT. Protein: CASSNWGDNYA. The full CDR3 sequence reads CASSNWGDNYAEQFF.

With regard to this clone: The genes and germline here are from mouse. The read stops 4 residues short of the end of the CDR3; the missing end is completed from the germline J gene. This chain joins TRBV5 and TRBJ2-3; D possibly corresponds to TRBD1 (5 bases). CDR3 size: 15 residues. The V end lost 1 base, the J end lost 0 bases, and 8 bases lay between the germline ends. Germline V CDR1 and CDR2: LGHNA, YNLKQL (reference sequence). CDR3 DNA, as far as it was read: TGTGCCAGCAGCCAAGGGACACTTAGTGCAGAA. Protein sequence: CASSQGTLSAE. The CDR3 in its entirety is CASSQGTLSAETLYF.

A remark on this clone: These gene names are mouse names. The read ends 4 residues before the CDR3 terminus; that terminus is restored from the germline J gene. V gene TRBV19 combines with J gene TRBJ2-7, with 7 bases matching TRBD2. CDR3 length: 14 residues. Germline V gene lookup returns CDR1 FNHDT and CDR2 SITEND (reference sequence). V dropped 4 bases and J dropped 3; count of bases not matched to a gene: 7. The CDR3 sequence: CASSSTGAVYEQYF. The sequenced part of the CDR3 DNA is TGTGCCAGCAGTTCCACTGGGGCCGTCTAT.

This clone was detected a few times. Germline and genes: mouse. With the read ending 4 residues before the CDR3 end, the germline J gene is used to fill in that end. The genes are TRBV13-3 and TRBJ1-1, with TRBD1 as a possible D gene (6 bases). Trimming took 4 bases from V and 0 from J, leaving 10 bases between them. Germline-derived CDR1 and CDR2 are NNHDY and SYVADS. This CDR3 has 14 amino acids. CDR3 bases read: TGTGCCAGCAGTCCGGGACAAGCAAACACA. Protein sequence: CASSPGQANT. The CDR3 in its entirety is CASSPGQANTEVFF.

This clone occurred a few times. Gene names are mouse gene names. Coverage ceases 4 residues before the CDR3 finishes, and the germline J gene fills in the end. The rearrangement joins TRBV13-2 to TRBJ2-5, with TRBD2 identical over 13 bases. Germline CDR1 NNHNN, CDR2 SYGAGS (reference sequence). The CDR3 length is 16 residues. Here the CDR3 reads CASGARTGGALDTQYF. Incomplete CDR3 DNA: TGTGCCAGCGGTGCCAGGACTGGGGGGGCGCTTGAC.

As regards this clone: The genes and germline here are from mouse. The sequenced part of the CDR3 DNA is TGTGCCAGCAGTGATGTGGCCTGGGGTCAAAAC. Translating it yields CASSDVAWGQN. The whole CDR3 sequence is CASSDVAWGQNTLYF. The chain has TRBV13-1 and TRBJ2-4; a possible D gene is TRBD2 (5 bases). The sequence runs out 4 residues before the end of the CDR3; the remainder is reconstructed from the germline J gene. Germline loops: CDR1 NSHNY, CDR2 SYGAGN. Deletions cut 0 bases from V and 1 base from J, with 9 bases between. CDR3 length: 15 amino acids.

Remarks on this clone: Any gene name here is a mouse gene name. Coverage ceases 4 residues before the CDR3 finishes, and the germline J gene fills in the end. The rearrangement links TRBV5 to TRBJ2-7; D not certain. Trimming stripped 1 base from V and 3 bases from J, with 16 bases between. This CDR3 contains 16 residues. Germline lookup yields CDR1 LGHNA and CDR2 YNLKQL (reference sequence). The CDR3 reads CASSQALRSDNYEQYF. The sequenced part of the CDR3 DNA is TGTGCCAGCAGCCAAGCCCTAAGATCAGACAACTAT.

This clone has just a few counts. The listed genes are named as in mouse. The CDR3 extends 4 residues past the end of the read, so its final part is completed from the germline J gene. The rearrangement links TRBV13-1 to TRBJ2-2, with D perhaps TRBD1 (6 bases). Germline CDR1 and CDR2: NSHNY and SYGAGN. There are 14 residues in the CDR3. V gave up 3 bases and J gave up 2 bases, with 8 bases separating them. The CDR3 reads CASSVQGNTGQLYF. CDR3 bases read: TGTGCCAGCAGTGTCCAGGGGAACACCGGG.

This clone was found a few times. The gene names given are mouse names. The read ends 4 residues shy of where the CDR3 ends; the end is completed using the germline J gene. This sequence joins TRBV1 and TRBJ2-1; 7 bases fit TRBD2. After removal of 0 bases from V and 3 bases from J, the junction contained 5 bases not matched to a gene. Germline CDR1 and CDR2: NSQYPW and LRSPGD (reference sequence). There are 16 residues in the CDR3. CDR3 residues: CTCSADWRGGYAEQFF. The DNA read from the CDR3 is TGCACCTGCAGTGCAGATTGGCGGGGGGGCTATGCT.

Notes on this clone: A read error may be the cause here, since a much bigger clone is one base away. Mouse germline and gene names are used. The CDR3 extends 4 residues past the end of the read, so its final part is completed from the germline J gene. Additional DNA sequences in this sample encode the identical CDR3. The chain joins TRBV19 to TRBJ2-7; 9 nucleotides line up with TRBD1. The length of the CDR3 is 12 residues. Germline-derived CDR1 and CDR2 are FNHDT and SITEND (reference sequence). Incomplete CDR3 DNA: TGTGCCAGCAGCGACAGGGGGTAT. Residues: CASSDRGY. The entire CDR3 protein reads CASSDRGYEQYF. The whole variable domain, filled in from reference TRBV19 and TRBJ2-7, reads GGIITQTPKFLIGQEGQKLTLKCQQNFNHDTMYWYRQDSGKGLRLIYYSITENDLQKGDLSEGYDASREKKSSFSLTVTSAQKNEMAVFLCASSDRGYEQYFGPGTRLTVL.

On this clone: The gene symbols are mouse symbols. Sequencing ends 4 residues short of the CDR3 end; the germline J gene provides the rest. The rearrangement links TRBV13-2 to TRBJ2-2, with TRBD1 as a possible D gene (6 bases). Trimming cost V 3 bases and J 0 bases, with 12 bases left between them. Germline V gene sequence: CDR1 NNHNN, CDR2 SYGAGS (reference sequence). The CDR3 runs 16 residues. The DNA read from the CDR3 is TGTGCCAGCGGTGGGTCCCGGGACACAAACACCGGG. This gives the protein CASGGSRDTNTG. The full CDR3 protein is CASGGSRDTNTGQLYF.

In its sample, this clone was seen a few times. Gene names are mouse gene names. The CDR3 end is not reached by the read, which stops 4 residues before it; the germline J gene fills it in. V and J are TRBV13-2 and TRBJ2-1; TRBD2 agrees at 7 bases. V was clipped by 5 bases and J by 4 bases; unmatched bases: 3. The CDR3 has 13 residues. Germline CDR1 reads NNHNN; CDR2 reads SYGAGS (reference sequence). The covered CDR3 bases are TGTGCCAGCGGATCGACTGGGTATGCT. This codes for CASGSTGYA. The complete CDR3 reads CASGSTGYAEQFF.

Details on this clone: Mouse gene names apply. The CDR3 sequence is CASSQGGQNNSPLYF. Incomplete CDR3 DNA: TGTGCCAGCAGCCAAGGGGGACAGAATAATTCGCCC. The rearrangement links TRBV5 to TRBJ1-6; 7 bases fit TRBD1. The sequence runs out 3 residues before the end of the CDR3; the remainder is reconstructed from the germline J gene. TRBJ1-6 falls under the ORF class, with uncertain function. Germline V gives CDR1 LGHNA, CDR2 YNLKQL (reference sequence). The CDR3 consists of 15 residues. V was pared by 1 base and J by 5 bases, with 2 bases of the junction left unmatched.